These T cell receptor beta chains were read from a single sample in a study of shared clonotypes between healthy human individuals. Generated by immunoSEQ multiplex PCR, the TCRdb table keeps only in-frame clones and is missing some. This sample has millions of clones, with under 95% found just once. The specimen was naive CD8+ T cells from PBMCs. The receptors originated from a man between 18 and 29 years old in good health. Some clones in this sample may be carry-over from other donors' samples. CDR3s include the opening cysteine and the closing phenylalanine or tryptophan. A D gene is named only where the DNA matches it firmly. Clone sizes are given selectively: once, few, many, or a class where the clone is expanded.

>TRBJ1-1|few|TRBD1|TRBV2
TGTGCCAGCAGTACAATCAACGACAGGGGGCATGAAGCTTTCTTT
CASSTINDRGHEAFF
>TRBJ1-1|NA|NA|TRBV27
TGTGCCAGCAGTTTATCCTTCCTGGGGGAGAACACTGAAGCTTTCTTT
CASSLSFLGENTEAFF
>TRBJ2-1|NA|NA|TRBV27
TGTGCCAGCAGTTTATCGACGGGCAGTCTAGGGCAGTTCTTC
CASSLSTGSLGQFF
>TRBJ2-3|NA|TRBD2|TRBV9
TGTGCCAGCAGCCCGCCCGGGACTAACACAGATACGCAGTATTTT
CASSPPGTNTDTQYF
>TRBJ1-1|NA|NA|TRBV28
TGTGCCAGCAGTTCCCCCGGCCTGTTGAACACTGAAGCTTTCTTT
CASSSPGLLNTEAFF
>TRBJ2-2|NA|NA|TRBV7-3
TGTGCCAGCAGCTTAGACAGGAACACCGGGGAGCTGTTTTTT
CASSLDRNTGELFF
>TRBJ2-2|NA|TRBD1|TRBV5-4
TGTGCCAGCAGCTTGGCCTACAGGGGATCCACCGGGGAGCTGTTTTTT
CASSLAYRGSTGELFF
>TRBJ2-1|NA|NA|TRBV7-9
TGTGCCAGCCGGCAGCGGAGGAACAATGAGCAGTTCTTC
CASRQRRNNEQFF
>TRBJ2-7|NA|TRBD2|TRBV5-6
TGTGCCAGCAGCTTGGGAGCGGGAGGGGGCTCCTACGAGCAGTACTTC
CASSLGAGGGSYEQYF
>TRBJ2-5|NA|NA|TRBV2
TGTGCCAGCAGTGTGAGGGGACAAGAGACCCAGTACTTC
CASSVRGQETQYF
>TRBJ1-2|NA|NA|TRBV9
TGTGCCAGCAGCGATAGCAGAGGCTACACCTTC
CASSDSRGYTF
>TRBJ1-5|NA|NA|TRBV9
TGTGCCAGCAGCGTGGGGGGGCTAGGTCAGCCCCAGCATTTT
CASSVGGLGQPQHF
>TRBJ2-5|NA|TRBD1|TRBV25-1
TGTGCCAGCGGACAGGTGCTACAAGAGACCCAGTACTTC
CASGQVLQETQYF
>TRBJ1-1|NA|NA|TRBV27
TGTGCCAGCAGTTCCTCAGGGGCCACTGAAGCTTTCTTT
CASSSSGATEAFF
>TRBJ2-1|NA|TRBD2|TRBV7-3
TGTGCCAGCAGCTACTGGGTAGCGGGAGGACCCCACAATGAGCAGTTCTTC
CASSYWVAGGPHNEQFF
>TRBJ2-2|NA|NA|TRBV4-1
TGCGCCAGCAGACCGGGAGCGAACACCGGGGAGCTGTTTTTT
CASRPGANTGELFF
>TRBJ2-5|NA|NA|TRBV7-3
TGTGCCAGCAGCTCAGGAAGGGAAGAGACCCAGTACTTC
CASSSGREETQYF
>TRBJ2-3|NA|TRBD2|TRBV7-2
TGTGCCAGCAGCTTAGCCCGTAGCGGGTATGCGCGCGCAGATACGCAGTATTTT
CASSLARSGYARADTQYF
>TRBJ2-7|NA|NA|TRBV4-1
TGCGCCAGCAGCCAAGAACAGGGCCGTAGCCACTACGAGCAGTACTTC
CASSQEQGRSHYEQYF
>TRBJ1-3|NA|NA|TRBV10-2
TGCGCCAGCAGTGAGTCTTACGGGTCCGGAAACACCATATATTTT
CASSESYGSGNTIYF
>TRBJ2-3|NA|TRBD2|TRBV27
TGTGCCAGCAGTCCAGGGACTAGCGGGAAGGGTACGCAGTATTTT
CASSPGTSGKGTQYF
>TRBJ1-4|NA|NA|TRBV5-1
TGCGCCAGCAGCTTGGTTGGGGGGACTAATGAAAAACTGTTTTTT
CASSLVGGTNEKLFF
>TRBJ1-5|NA|NA|TRBV7-8
TGTGCCAGCAGCTTAGCCCCCGGGAACAATCAGCCCCAGCATTTT
CASSLAPGNNQPQHF
>TRBJ1-1|few|NA|TRBV28
TGTGCCAGCAGTTTGTTGGGGAACACTGAAGCTTTCTTT
CASSLLGNTEAFF
>TRBJ1-2|NA|NA|TRBV11-2
TGTGCCAGCAGCCCACCTGGGAACTATGGCTACACCTTC
CASSPPGNYGYTF